The 32 T cell receptor beta chains listed next were all sequenced from one sample in a study of blood T cell repertoires in COVID-19. Data came from immunoSEQ multiplex PCR; TCRdb stores just in-frame clones and leaves some out. The sample includes over 200,000 clones, about nine tenths of them seen just once. The sequencing input was PBMCs or T cells enriched from blood (not recorded which). Receptor source: a human donor in a cohort exposed to, infected with or recovered from COVID-19 (not recorded which). The donor label of this sample is uncertain.

The V call is TRBV28, the J call TRBJ1-6; D is undetermined. This CDR3 region has 14 residues. The V gene's germline CDR1 is MDHEN and CDR2 SYDVKM. Trimming shortened V by 7 bases and J by 7 bases, and 14 bases separated the two germline ends. The CDR3 DNA follows: TGTGCCAGCATCCCCGAACCGAGGAATTCACCCCTCCACTTT. It encodes CASIPEPRNSPLHF.

The chain links TRBV19 to TRBJ1-2; D not certain. CDR3 length: 12 amino acids. Germline CDR1 LNHDA, CDR2 SQIVND (reference sequence). Deletions cut 3 bases from V and 0 bases from J, with 2 bases between. As DNA, the CDR3 is TGTGCCAGTAGTATCTCTAACTATGGCTACACCTTC. Its translation: CASSISNYGYTF.

This chain connects TRBV27 to TRBJ1-2; the match to TRBD1 covers 10 bases. With V trimmed by 6 bases and J by 5 bases, 9 bases remained unmatched. Germline V CDR1 and CDR2: MNHEY, SMNVEV (reference sequence). The CDR3 loop spans 15 amino acids. The CDR3 region is CASSPRVGQGYGYTF. The CDR3 nucleotides are TGTGCCAGCAGCCCAAGGGTGGGACAGGGGTATGGCTACACCTTC.

This rearrangement joins TRBV18 to TRBJ1-1; weak D call: TRBD1 (5 bases). The CDR3 is 15 amino acids. V was clipped by 0 bases and J by 1 base, with 9 bases between them. From germline, CDR1 is KGHSH and CDR2 LQKENI. CDR3 protein: CASSPPDSRNTEAFF. The CDR3 nucleotides read TGTGCCAGCTCACCACCCGACAGTCGGAACACTGAAGCTTTCTTT.

The chain joins TRBV7-6 to TRBJ1-4; 8 nucleotides line up with TRBD1. Germline values: CDR1 SGHVS, CDR2 FNYEAQ. J lost 9 bases, V lost 5 bases, and 8 bases had no gene match. The CDR3 sequence is 14 residues long. As DNA, the CDR3 is TGTGCCAGCAGCCCAGTGGCAGGGGGCCAAAAACTGTTTTTT. Translating it yields CASSPVAGGQKLFF.

J is TRBJ2-3 and V is TRBV7-2; TRBD2 might be the D (7 bases). The CDR3 extends over 16 amino acids. CDR1 and CDR2 from the germline V gene are SGHTA and FQGNSA. V was cut by 6 bases and J by 0 bases, with 16 bases left in between. The CDR3 bases are TGTGCCAGCAGACCGGTCGGGGGGCCTAGCACAGATACGCAGTATTTT. Protein sequence: CASRPVGGPSTDTQYF.

V is TRBV3-1 (or the pseudogene TRBV3-2) and J is TRBJ1-6, with D uncertain. Germline assignment: CDR1 LGHDT and CDR2 YNNKEL (reference sequence). This CDR3 is 12 amino acids long. The V end lost 0 bases, the J end lost 10 bases, and 4 bases lay between the germline ends. The CDR3 sequence: CASSQDISPLHF. CDR3 sequence (DNA): TGTGCCAGCAGCCAAGATATCTCACCCCTCCACTTT.

This chain uses TRBV6-2 or TRBV6-3 with TRBJ2-6; D is uncertain. Germline assignment: CDR1 MNHEY and CDR2 SVGEGT. The length of the CDR3 is 15 residues. V gave up 4 bases and J gave up 0 bases, with 7 bases separating them. The CDR3 nucleotides read TGTGCCAGCAGTTTGGCCCGCTCTGGGGCCAACGTCCTGACTTTC. Encoded protein: CASSLARSGANVLTF.

V gene TRBV30 combines with J gene TRBJ1-2; 8 positions agree with TRBD1. The CDR3 totals 16 residues. V lost 3 bases, J lost 8 bases, and 17 bases stayed unmatched. The germline gives CDR1 GTSNPN, CDR2 SVGIG (reference sequence). The CDR3 nucleotides are TGTGCCTGGAGGGAAACCGTACGGGACAGGCCTTCGGGCTACACCTTC. Translation: CAWRETVRDRPSGYTF.

Here the CDR3 DNA reads TGTGCCAGTAGCCCTGGCGGAGCTAACTATGGCTACACCTTC. This gives the protein CASSPGGANYGYTF. This chain links TRBV19 with TRBJ1-2; no clear D. The CDR3 has 14 residues. Trimming removed 6 bases from V and 0 bases from J, with 11 bases in between. CDR1 LNHDA and CDR2 SQIVND come from the germline V gene (reference sequence). The whole variable domain, remainder taken from reference TRBV19 and TRBJ1-2, is DGGITQSPKYLFRKEGQNVTLSCEQNLNHDAMYWYRQDPGQGLRLIYYSQIVNDFQKGDIAEGYSVSREKKESFPLTVTSAQKNPTAFYLCASSPGGANYGYTFGSGTRLTVV.

This clone appeared once. V is TRBV7-8 and J is TRBJ1-1, with D possibly being TRBD1 (5 bases). The CDR3 sequence is 14 residues long. V shed 1 base and J shed 2 bases, with 8 bases lying between them. The germline gives CDR1 SGHVS, CDR2 FQNEAQ. CDR3 sequence reads: CASSLETGNTEAFF. The CDR3 region has the DNA TGTGCCAGCAGCTTAGAAACAGGAAACACTGAAGCTTTCTTT.

This chain links TRBV12-5 with TRBJ2-7; 8 nucleotides agree with TRBD1. Germline V lookup: CDR1 LGHNT, CDR2 FRNRAP. CDR3 length: 13 residues. V gave up 1 base and J gave up 8 bases; unmatched junction bases: 4. As DNA, the CDR3 is TGTGCTAGTGGTTTGGACGACAGGGGCAAGCAGTACTTC. Translation: CASGLDDRGKQYF.

This CDR3 reads CASSADSYTEAFF. The CDR3 DNA sequence: TGCGCCAGCAGCGCAGACAGCTACACTGAAGCTTTCTTT. The V and J genes are TRBV4-1 and TRBJ1-1; the D gene is possibly TRBD1 (5 bases). The CDR3 is 13 amino acids. CDR1 MGHRA and CDR2 YSYEKL come from the germline V gene. Deletions cut 5 bases from V and 3 bases from J, with 10 bases between.

The V gene is TRBV27, the J gene TRBJ1-1, with TRBD1 matching over 9 bases. V trimming: 6 bases; J trimming: 2 bases; junction bases outside the gene matches: 7. The CDR3 runs 15 residues. From germline, CDR1 is MNHEY and CDR2 SMNVEV (reference sequence). For the CDR3, the DNA is TGTGCCAGCAGGACCGGGACAGGGCCCAACACTGAAGCTTTCTTT. Residues: CASRTGTGPNTEAFF.

This chain links TRBV29-1 with TRBJ2-1; 9 bases are shared with TRBD2. There are 14 residues in the CDR3. Trimming took 7 bases from V and 4 from J; bases not matched to a gene: 8. Per germline, CDR1 SQVTM and CDR2 ANQGSEA. DNA of the CDR3: TGCAGCGCCTCGGCTAGCGGGGAGTACAATGAGCAGTTCTTC. It specifies CSASASGEYNEQFF.

The rearrangement joins TRBV19 to TRBJ2-6; 7 nucleotides agree with TRBD1. This CDR3 has 18 amino acids. J lost 0 bases, V lost 3 bases, and 8 bases had no gene match. Germline V lookup: CDR1 LNHDA, CDR2 SQIVND (reference sequence). The CDR3 reads CASSMWATGDSGANVLTF. The DNA of the CDR3 is TGTGCCAGTAGTATGTGGGCTACAGGGGACTCTGGGGCCAACGTCCTGACTTTC.

The chain recombines TRBV18 with TRBJ2-7, with D possibly TRBD2 on 7 matching bases. Germline V gives CDR1 KGHSH, CDR2 LQKENI. This CDR3 comprises 14 residues. The V end lost 1 base, the J end lost 2 bases, and 9 bases lay between the germline ends. CDR3 coding DNA: TGTGCCAGCTCACCACAGGGGGGGCCCTACGAGCAGTACTTC. Protein sequence: CASSPQGGPYEQYF.

The V gene is TRBV4-2, the J gene TRBJ1-1; a weak D match, TRBD1 (6 bases). From germline, CDR1 is LGHNA and CDR2 YNFKEQ. Trimming pared 4 bases from V and 0 bases from J, leaving 12 bases between. The CDR3 is made up of 15 amino acids. In DNA form, the CDR3 reads TGTGCCAGCAGCCGGGACATTAGGATGAACACTGAAGCTTTCTTT. Its translation is CASSRDIRMNTEAFF.

This CDR3 is CASSPKGASNTGELFF. In nucleotides, the CDR3 is TGTGCCAGCAGCCCGAAGGGGGCCTCGAACACCGGGGAGCTGTTTTTT. The chain couples TRBV11-2 to TRBJ2-2, with TRBD1 identical over 7 bases. The CDR3 covers 16 residues. CDR1 SGHAT and CDR2 FQNNGV come from the germline V gene. Trimming removed 5 bases from V and 0 bases from J; junction bases left unmatched: 6.

V is TRBV12-1 and J is TRBJ1-5; the tabulated D call, TRBD1, remains unverified against the DNA. TRBV12-1 is termed a pseudogene. CDR3 length equals 14 residues. The CDR3 region has the DNA TGTGCCAGCAGCTTTAGGACAGGGGATCAGCCCCAGCATTTT. Protein sequence: CASSFRTGDQPQHF.

The CDR3 coding sequence is TGCGCCAGCAGCTTGGCCGGAGGGCCTCAGCCCCAGCATTTT. Its translation is CASSLAGGPQPQHF. The rearrangement uses TRBV5-1 and TRBJ1-5; no clear D gene. Trimming took 0 bases from V and 6 from J, leaving 10 bases between them. Germline V lookup: CDR1 SGHRS, CDR2 YFSETQ. This CDR3 is built from 14 residues.

The V call is TRBV7-9, the J call TRBJ2-7; D possibly corresponds to TRBD2 (5 bases). Deletions cut 1 base from V and 4 bases from J, with 8 bases between. The CDR3 is 13 residues long. Germline V gives CDR1 SEHNR, CDR2 FQNEAQ (reference sequence). CDR3 sequence (DNA): TGTGCCAGCAGCTTAGTGGAGGATTACGAGCAGTACTTC. The encoded protein is CASSLVEDYEQYF.

The chain uses TRBV7-8 and TRBJ2-7; possible D gene TRBD2, 8 bases. V was shortened by 4 bases and J by 2 bases, with 18 bases between the two germline ends. Germline V gives CDR1 SGHVS, CDR2 FQNEAQ. The CDR3 is 16 residues long. The CDR3 region has the DNA TGTGCCAGCAGCTCCCCGGGAGGGGGCTCCACCTACGAGCAGTACTTC. Its protein product is CASSSPGGGSTYEQYF.

V is TRBV5-1 and J is TRBJ1-6, with D possibly matching TRBD1 (6 bases). CDR1 and CDR2 (germline): SGHRS, YFSETQ. The CDR3 runs 14 residues. Trimming left V 8 bases short and J 7 bases short, with 16 bases between. CDR3 sequence: CASALDSLNSPLHF. The CDR3 DNA reads TGCGCCAGTGCCCTGGACAGTCTAAATTCACCCCTCCACTTT.

The rearrangement joins TRBV7-2 to TRBJ2-3, with 11 nucleotides matching TRBD2. This CDR3 region has 16 residues. Trimming cost V 5 bases and J 7 bases; bases outside gene matches: 11. Germline V lookup: CDR1 SGHTA, CDR2 FQGNSA. CDR3: CASSTPSGGRAHTQYF. In DNA, the CDR3 is TGTGCCAGCAGCACCCCTAGCGGGGGGCGGGCGCATACGCAGTATTTT.

The chain uses TRBV18 and TRBJ1-3; D remains ambiguous. This CDR3 has 14 amino acids. The V end was cut by 5 bases, the J end by 0 bases, with 8 bases between. The germline V gene encodes CDR1 KGHSH and CDR2 LQKENI. The DNA of the CDR3 is TGTGCCAGCTCAGGAGGGAGCTCTGGAAACACCATATATTTT. Protein product: CASSGGSSGNTIYF.

This clone appeared a few times. This chain joins TRBV4-1 and TRBJ1-1; 10 nucleotides agree with TRBD1. The CDR3 is made up of 16 amino acids. The V gene's germline CDR1 is MGHRA and CDR2 YSYEKL. Unmatched junction bases numbered 5, after V lost 0 bases and J lost 4 bases. The CDR3 is CASSQDPGQGVTEAFF. Written as DNA, the CDR3 is TGCGCCAGCAGCCAAGACCCCGGACAGGGGGTCACTGAAGCTTTCTTT.

This chain links TRBV4-2 with TRBJ1-1; D possibly corresponds to TRBD1 (6 bases). V was cut by 5 bases and J by 4 bases, with 29 bases left in between. The length of the CDR3 is 19 residues. Germline CDR1 is LGHNA and CDR2 is YNFKEQ. The CDR3 region has the DNA TGTGCCAGCAGCAATCCACACTTACTGGACAGACCTGGGGTCACTGAAGCTTTCTTT. Protein product: CASSNPHLLDRPGVTEAFF.

The V call is TRBV27, the J call TRBJ2-5; TRBD2 matches 13 bases. V shed 5 bases and J 2 bases; nucleotides not matched to a gene: 2. This CDR3 is built from 15 residues. Germline CDR1 is MNHEY and CDR2 is SMNVEV (reference sequence). The CDR3 here is CASSGLAGAQETQYF. CDR3 DNA: TGTGCCAGCAGTGGACTAGCGGGGGCTCAAGAGACCCAGTACTTC.

This clone was recorded a few times. The chain employs TRBV4-1 and TRBJ2-7; D uncertain. V lost 0 bases to trimming and J lost 4 bases, with 4 bases between them. Per the germline V gene, CDR1 is MGHRA and CDR2 is YSYEKL. This CDR3 region has 12 residues. CDR3 sequence (DNA): TGCGCCAGCAGCCAAGATTTATACGAGCAGTACTTC. It yields the protein CASSQDLYEQYF.

The rearrangement uses TRBV6-6 and TRBJ2-5; perhaps TRBD1 as D (5 bases). The CDR3 contains 14 residues. The germline V gene encodes CDR1 MNHNY and CDR2 SVGAGI (reference sequence). Trimming removed 0 bases from V and 5 bases from J, with 10 bases in between. The CDR3 is CASSYSGVKETQYF. CDR3 coding DNA: TGTGCCAGCAGTTACTCAGGGGTTAAGGAGACCCAGTACTTC.

The rearrangement joins TRBV29-1 to TRBJ1-1; D perhaps matches TRBD1 (6 bases). CDR3 size: 17 residues. The V gene lost 7 bases and the J gene lost 5 bases, with 29 bases spanning the gap. Germline-derived CDR1 and CDR2 are SQVTM and ANQGSEA. The CDR3 region is CSALGAGRGSVLTEAFF. The CDR3 region has the DNA TGCAGCGCCCTTGGGGCGGGCAGGGGTTCCGTGTTGACTGAAGCTTTCTTT.